This TCR beta chain was sequenced in a study of T-cell memory formation after mild COVID-19. The overall study: Across donors, TCR clusters were largely donor specific. Study results and caveats: Some SARS-CoV-2-responding clones were already detected in memory before infection.

TCRalpha and TCRbeta libraries used 5'RACE with constant-segment primers and UMIs. MiXCR, run by TCRdb on the 5' RACE reads, gives a single entry per CDR3 protein. The sample lists more than 100,000 distinct CDR3 sequences, about 6% seen once, with over 2% in the top ten. This clonotype showed up many times. Its antigen is unidentified. CDR3 length: 15 residues. V dropped 6 bases and J dropped 5 bases, with 19 bases sitting between them. CDR1 and CDR2 (germline): SEHNR, FQNEAQ (reference sequence). Sequencing input: PBMCs or a T cell subset sorted from them (not recorded which). The sequence was collected from an adult woman who had mild COVID-19 (a few samples of this study predate the infection). Cell type and time point are not known. The rearrangement joins TRBV7-9 to TRBJ1-1; possibly TRBD1 for D (6 bases). CDR3 nucleotide sequence: TGTGCCAGCAGTCGTGCGGCGGGGGGCAAGACTGAAGCTTTCTTT. It translates to CASSRAAGGKTEAFF.